This TCR beta chain was recorded in a study of Graves' ophthalmopathy and Graves' hyperthyroidism. Overall study results and limits: Most thyroid clonotypes with frequency above 0.001 were detected in blood too.

RNA transcripts were the template, and TCR beta CDR3 regions were amplified from them. Second-round multiplex PCR followed a first-round RT-PCR using HTBI primers. From the multiplex PCR reads, TCRdb called clonotypes with MiXCR, one entry per CDR3 protein. In the table there are 650,000 to 900,000 distinct CDR3 sequences, approximately 40% of which are singletons. This clonotype turned up a few times. Its antigen is currently unknown. CDR3 length: 13 amino acids. V was cut by 4 bases and J by 1 base, with 5 bases left in between. The germline CDR1 and CDR2 sequences are DFQATT and SNEGSKA (reference sequence).

The clonotype was recovered from an adult man with Graves' ophthalmopathy. The J gene is TRBJ2-6, the V gene TRBV20-1; D is unclear. Sequenced input: peripheral blood. In DNA, the CDR3 is TGCAGTGCTAAGTTTTCTGGGGCCAACGTCCTGACTTTC. Protein product: CSAKFSGANVLTF.